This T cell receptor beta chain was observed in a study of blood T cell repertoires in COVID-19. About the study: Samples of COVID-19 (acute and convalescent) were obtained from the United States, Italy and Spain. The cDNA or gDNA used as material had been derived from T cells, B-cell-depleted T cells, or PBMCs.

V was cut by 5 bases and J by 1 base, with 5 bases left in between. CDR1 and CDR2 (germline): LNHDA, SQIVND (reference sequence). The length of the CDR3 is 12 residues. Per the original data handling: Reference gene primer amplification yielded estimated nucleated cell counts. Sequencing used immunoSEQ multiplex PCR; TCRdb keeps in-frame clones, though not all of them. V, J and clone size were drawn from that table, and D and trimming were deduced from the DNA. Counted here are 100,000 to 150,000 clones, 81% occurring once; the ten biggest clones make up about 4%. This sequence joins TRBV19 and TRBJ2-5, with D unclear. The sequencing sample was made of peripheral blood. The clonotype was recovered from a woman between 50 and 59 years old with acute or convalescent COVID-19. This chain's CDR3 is CASSHSQETQYF. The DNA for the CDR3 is TGTGCCAGTAGTCATAGCCAAGAGACCCAGTACTTC.